Shown below are 21 T cell receptor beta chains from a single sample sequenced in a study of blood T cell repertoires in COVID-19. Assay used: immunoSEQ multiplex PCR; TCRdb lists only in-frame clones, some missing. Here the sample spans some 130,000 clones, around 81% being singletons. The specimen sequenced was peripheral blood. These receptors all stem from a woman in her sixties or seventies with active or convalescent COVID-19.

This clone appeared a few times. The J gene is TRBJ2-5, the V gene TRBV7-6; 8 bases match TRBD2. The V segment lost 1 base and the J segment 4 bases; nucleotides outside the gene matches: 5. Germline CDR1 and CDR2: SGHVS and FNYEAQ. The CDR3 runs to 15 residues. The CDR3 loop is CASSLVLAAGETQYF. The CDR3 DNA reads TGTGCCAGCAGCTTAGTACTAGCGGCAGGAGAGACCCAGTACTTC.

V and J are TRBV7-2 and TRBJ1-5; 8 bases line up with TRBD1. The CDR3 runs 14 residues. Per germline, CDR1 SGHTA and CDR2 FQGNSA. The J segment lost 4 bases and the V segment lost 1 base, leaving 0 bases of the junction unmatched. The CDR3 DNA reads as TGTGCCAGCAGCTTAGGACAGGGGAATCAGCCCCAGCATTTT. Protein sequence: CASSLGQGNQPQHF.

The chain joins TRBV5-6 to TRBJ1-1, with 7 bases fitting TRBD1. The CDR3 runs 15 residues. V lost 4 bases, J lost 3 bases, and 9 bases stayed unmatched. CDR1 is SGHDT, CDR2 YYEEEE, per germline. CDR3 nucleotides: TGTGCCAGCAGCCCGAAGACAGGGACTGACACTGAAGCTTTCTTT. As protein: CASSPKTGTDTEAFF.

The chain combines TRBV28 with TRBJ1-2, with a weak D call TRBD1 (5 bases). Trimming took 3 bases from V and 0 from J, leaving 11 bases between them. Germline loops: CDR1 MDHEN, CDR2 SYDVKM. This CDR3 has 15 amino acids. The CDR3 reads CASSFGGLSNYGYTF. The CDR3 DNA is TGTGCCAGCAGTTTCGGGGGGTTATCTAACTATGGCTACACCTTC.

The V gene is TRBV9, the J gene TRBJ2-5; a weak D match, TRBD1 (6 bases). The V gene lost 6 bases and the J gene lost 2 bases, with 14 bases spanning the gap. Germline values: CDR1 SGDLS, CDR2 YYNGEE. CDR3 length: 14 residues. For the CDR3, the DNA is TGTGCCAGCAATAGGGGGACGACGCAAGAGACCCAGTACTTC. Translated: CASNRGTTQETQYF.

V and J are TRBV29-1 and TRBJ2-3; 7 bases match TRBD2. This CDR3 region has 13 residues. From germline, CDR1 is SQVTM and CDR2 ANQGSEA. With 7 bases clipped from V and 0 bases from J, the junction kept 4 bases outside the gene matches. CDR3 sequence: CSGRGGSTDTQYF. CDR3 DNA: TGCAGCGGCCGGGGAGGGAGCACAGATACGCAGTATTTT.

The chain joins TRBV28 to TRBJ1-2; weak D call: TRBD1 (6 bases). Germline V gene lookup returns CDR1 MDHEN and CDR2 SYDVKM. Trimming took off 6 bases at V and 6 bases at J, with 14 bases between the two ends. The CDR3 runs to 13 residues. The CDR3 spells CASSADRNDGYTF. CDR3 in DNA: TGTGCCAGCAGCGCCGACAGGAACGATGGCTACACCTTC.

V usage is TRBV10-2 and J usage is TRBJ1-2, with a possible D match to TRBD1 (5 bases). Germline CDR1 WSHSY, CDR2 SAAADI. This CDR3 has 13 residues. V was clipped by 8 bases and J by 6 bases, with 16 bases between them. Written as DNA, the CDR3 is TGCGCCAGCCTCCCCGGGGGGGTGAATGGCTACACCTTC. Translation gives CASLPGGVNGYTF.

This chain joins TRBV6-6 and TRBJ1-3; 10 positions match TRBD1. Germline V gene data show CDR1 as MNHNY and CDR2 as SVGAGI (reference sequence). The CDR3 totals 15 residues. V was pared by 0 bases and J by 7 bases, with 3 bases of the junction left unmatched. CDR3 region: CASSYSGQGSNTIYF. In DNA, the CDR3 is TGTGCCAGCAGTTACTCGGGACAGGGGAGTAACACCATATATTTT.

V is TRBV15 and J is TRBJ2-7; tentatively, D is TRBD2 (6 bases). Germline assignment: CDR1 LNHNV and CDR2 YYDKDF (reference sequence). CDR3 size: 14 residues. Trimming left V 0 bases short and J 3 bases short, with 9 bases between. CDR3 nucleotide sequence: TGTGCCACCAGCAGAGATAGCGGAGGCTACGAGCAGTACTTC. Its translation is CATSRDSGGYEQYF.

The rearrangement joins TRBV24-1 to TRBJ2-3; D is possibly TRBD1 (5 bases). Germline CDR1 reads KGHDR; CDR2 reads SFDVKD. The CDR3 is 13 residues long. The V gene lost 4 bases and the J gene lost 1 base, with 5 bases spanning the gap. As DNA, the CDR3 is TGTGCCACCAGTGAAGGGGGCACAGATACGCAGTATTTT. Protein: CATSEGGTDTQYF.

This rearrangement joins TRBV6-5 to TRBJ2-3; 9 bases fit TRBD2. CDR3 length: 15 residues. Trimming took 7 bases from V and 3 from J; bases not matched to a gene: 8. Germline-derived CDR1 and CDR2 are MNHEY and SVGAGI. CDR3 in amino acids: CASTFSSGRTDTQYF. DNA of the CDR3: TGTGCCAGCACCTTCTCCAGCGGGAGGACAGATACGCAGTATTTT.

The chain uses TRBV23-1 and TRBJ1-1; TRBD1 aligns across 10 bases. TRBV23-1 is flagged as an ORF with uncertain function. This CDR3 region has 17 residues. J was trimmed by 1 base and V by 4 bases; bases with no gene match: 9. CDR3 nucleotide sequence: TGCGCCAGCAGTCGTACCGGGACAGGGGACCCGAACACTGAAGCTTTCTTT. Translated, it gives CASSRTGTGDPNTEAFF.

V gene TRBV6-2 or TRBV6-3 combines with J gene TRBJ2-3; 9 nucleotides agree with TRBD2. This CDR3 comprises 17 residues. V trimming: 2 bases; J trimming: 5 bases; junction bases outside the gene matches: 11. Germline-derived CDR1 and CDR2 are MNHEY and SVGEGT. The CDR3 DNA reads TGTGCCAGCAGTTACCACGGCGGGAGGGCCGAGGGAGATACGCAGTATTTT. Amino acid sequence: CASSYHGGRAEGDTQYF.

This chain uses TRBV27 with TRBJ1-4, with D tentatively TRBD1 (5 bases). The CDR3 is 14 amino acids. With 6 bases removed from V and 5 bases from J, the gap between germline ends came to 13 bases. Germline values: CDR1 MNHEY, CDR2 SMNVEV (reference sequence). The CDR3 loop is CASSPLGGNEKLFF. Here the CDR3 DNA reads TGTGCCAGCAGCCCGCTGGGGGGGAATGAAAAACTGTTTTTT.

V and J are TRBV2 and TRBJ2-7; TRBD1 aligns across 7 bases. This CDR3 has 13 amino acids. J gave up 4 bases and V 6 bases, and 6 bases lay outside the gene matches. The germline CDR1 and CDR2 sequences are SNHLY and FYNNEI. CDR3 sequence (DNA): TGTGCCAGCAGCGAGGACAGGTCTTACGAGCAGTACTTC. Translated, it gives CASSEDRSYEQYF.

CDR3 residues: CASSVGTSTDTQYF. The CDR3, as DNA: TGTGCCAGCAGCGTCGGGACTAGCACAGATACGCAGTATTTT. The V call is TRBV7-2, the J call TRBJ2-3; D perhaps matches TRBD2 (6 bases). The V gene's germline CDR1 is SGHTA and CDR2 FQGNSA. The CDR3 extends over 14 amino acids. The V gene lost 5 bases and the J gene lost 0 bases, with 9 bases spanning the gap. The whole variable domain, remainder taken from reference TRBV7-2 and TRBJ2-3, is GAGVSQSPSNKVTEKGKDVELRCDPISGHTALYWYRQSLGQGLEFLIYFQGNSAPDKSGLPSDRFSAERTGGSVSTLTIQRTQQEDSAVYLCASSVGTSTDTQYFGPGTRLTVL.

This clone showed up just once. CDR3 sequence (DNA): TGTGCCAGCAGCTTAAGGCCGGCCCCGTCACAGGCTCGGAGAAACACCATATATTTT. Translation: CASSLRPAPSQARRNTIYF. The chain combines TRBV28 with TRBJ1-3; D perhaps matches TRBD1 (5 bases). Per the germline V gene, CDR1 is MDHEN and CDR2 is SYDVKM. The germline V and J ends were trimmed by 6 bases and 5 bases, with 29 bases remaining between them. The CDR3 length is 19 residues.

The chain uses TRBV13 and TRBJ1-1; D not certain. Germline V gene lookup returns CDR1 PRHDT and CDR2 FYEKMQ (reference sequence). V lost 2 bases, J lost 1 base, and 8 bases lay in between. The length of the CDR3 is 14 residues. CDR3 sequence: CASSLRRQNTEAFF. The CDR3 DNA sequence: TGTGCCAGCAGCTTACGCCGACAGAACACTGAAGCTTTCTTT.

The rearrangement joins TRBV21-1 to TRBJ1-5; the table assigns TRBD1, which was not confirmed against the DNA. TRBV21-1 is annotated as a pseudogene. CDR3 length: 14 residues. CDR3 bases: TGTGCCAGCAGCGTTGACAGGAGCAATCAGCCCCAGCATTTT. Its protein product is CASSVDRSNQPQHF.

V and J are TRBV5-1 and TRBJ1-1; no definite D call. Germline CDR1 is SGHRS and CDR2 is YFSETQ. The V and J ends lost 4 bases and 2 bases respectively, with 9 bases between them. The length of the CDR3 is 13 residues. For the CDR3, the DNA is TGCGCCAGCAGCACTACACGAAACACTGAAGCTTTCTTT. Its translation: CASSTTRNTEAFF.